These T cell receptor beta chains were read from a single sample in a study of identical twins. TCRdb re-called the 5' RACE reads through MiXCR, storing one row per CDR3 protein. The table includes roughly 500,000 distinct CDR3 sequences, roughly a fifth detected once. This same sample was also taken into another study, of T cells expressing NK-cell markers.

The sequenced sample was CD4+ T cells sorted from blood. These receptors came from a woman younger than 35 in good health. CDR3s include the opening cysteine and the closing phenylalanine or tryptophan. D genes are given only for firm matches. The size entry is marked missing in some rows and otherwise reads once, few, many or a size class.

>TRBV30|TRBD1|NA|TRBJ1-2
TGTGCCTGGAGTGCCGGGACAGAGAATAACTATGGCTACACCTTC
CAWSAGTENNYGYTF
>TRBV5-5|NA|NA|TRBJ2-7
TGTGCCAGCGGTAGAGGGGGGGGATTCTCCTACGAGCAGTACTTC
CASGRGGGFSYEQYF
>TRBV5-5|TRBD2|few|TRBJ2-7
TGTGCCAGCAGCTACCGACTAGCGGGGGGGCCCGAGCAGTACTTC
CASSYRLAGGPEQYF
>TRBV10-2|NA|few|TRBJ2-5
TGCGCCAGCACCAGAATGGGTGGAGAGACCCAGTACTTC
CASTRMGGETQYF
>TRBV7-3|NA|many|TRBJ2-1
TGTGCCAGCAGCTTACGACGCGATGAGCAGTTCTTC
CASSLRRDEQFF
>TRBV5-1|TRBD2|NA|TRBJ2-4
TGCGCCAGCAGCGTCCTCGGGACTAGCGGGACGGTCAAAAACATTCAGTACTTC
CASSVLGTSGTVKNIQYF
>TRBV6-2/TRBV6-3|NA|few|TRBJ1-2
TGTGCCAGCAGTTACTCGGAGTATGGCTACACCTTC
CASSYSEYGYTF
>TRBV20-1|NA|NA|TRBJ2-5
TGCAGTGCGGAGCGAGAGACCCAGTACTTC
CSAERETQYF
>TRBV28|TRBD2|NA|TRBJ2-3
TGTGCCAGCAGTTCCCCGACTAGCGGGAGTTGGTTCACAGATACGCAGTATTTT
CASSSPTSGSWFTDTQYF
>TRBV7-9|TRBD1|NA|TRBJ1-2
TGTGCCAGCAGCCTCATCCGGGACAGTCCTGGCTACACCTTC
CASSLIRDSPGYTF
>TRBV4-2|TRBD2|NA|TRBJ2-7
TGTGCCAGCAGCCCGTTAGGCGGGGGCGAGCAGTACTTC
CASSPLGGGEQYF
>TRBV5-1|TRBD2|few|TRBJ2-3
TGCGCCAGCAGCCCCTTGATGGCGGGAGGCGATACGCAGTATTTT
CASSPLMAGGDTQYF
>TRBV6-5|TRBD1|few|TRBJ1-2
TGTGCCAGCAGTTACGATCTAAACACCGCCAGGACAGGGAGTGGCTACACCTTC
CASSYDLNTARTGSGYTF
>TRBV7-7|NA|few|TRBJ2-3
TGTGCCAGCAGCTCAGCCTACACAGATACGCAGTATTTT
CASSSAYTDTQYF
>TRBV10-3|TRBD1|NA|TRBJ2-7
TGTGCCATCAGCCCGACAGGGGGCTTCGAGCAGTACTTC
CAISPTGGFEQYF
>TRBV6-2/TRBV6-3|NA|NA|TRBJ2-1
TGTGCCAGCAGATTAGCGGTTCACTACAATGAGCAGTTCTTC
CASRLAVHYNEQFF
>TRBV20-1|NA|NA|TRBJ1-2
TGCAGTGCTGGCGCGACAACGAACTATGGCTACACCTTC
CSAGATTNYGYTF